This T cell receptor beta chain was sequenced in a study of beta chain features in type 1 diabetes. Study findings and constraints: Shorter templates may be favored by PCR, equally so in patients and controls. Researchers report that Type 1 diabetes patients had moderately but significantly shorter TCRB CDR3s across all four CD4+ subsets.

This clone was counted a few times. As yet, its antigen is unknown. With 6 bases removed from V and 6 bases from J, the gap between germline ends came to 12 bases. CDR1 and CDR2 from the germline V gene are KGHSH and LQKENI. The CDR3 is 13 amino acids. Every isolated RNA sample was fully reverse transcribed, so sequencing captured expressed TCRB transcripts. Using immunoSEQ multiplex PCR, the repertoire was profiled, and TCRdb retains in-frame clones only, with some absent. The sample yields roughly 450,000 clones, approximately 15% seen once. Sorting based on CD45RO/CCR7/CD25/CD127/CD95/CD27 separated CD4+ naive, central memory, regulatory and stem cell-like memory cells. Populations obtained by sorting all exceeded 95% purity.

The chain uses TRBV18 and TRBJ2-1; no reliable D call. The clonotype was recovered from a man aged 25-45 years in good health. Sequencing was done on a sample of naive CD4+ T cells from blood. CDR3 residues: CASSTRGSNEQFF. DNA of the CDR3: TGTGCCAGCTCGACGCGTGGGTCCAATGAGCAGTTCTTC.